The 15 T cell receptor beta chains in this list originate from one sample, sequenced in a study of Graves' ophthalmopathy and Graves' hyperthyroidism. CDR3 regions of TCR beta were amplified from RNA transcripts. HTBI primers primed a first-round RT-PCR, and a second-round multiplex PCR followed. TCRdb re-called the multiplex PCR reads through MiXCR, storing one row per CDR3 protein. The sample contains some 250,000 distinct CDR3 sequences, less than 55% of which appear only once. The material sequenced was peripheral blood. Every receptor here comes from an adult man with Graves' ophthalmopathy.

The CDR3 here is CASSYTGTASGNTIYF. Written as DNA, the CDR3 is TGTGCCAGCAGTTACACGGGGACAGCCTCTGGAAACACCATATATTTT. V and J are TRBV6-5 and TRBJ1-3; 7 bases fit TRBD1. The CDR3 runs 16 residues. V dropped 2 bases and J dropped 0; count of bases not matched to a gene: 4. The germline V gene encodes CDR1 MNHEY and CDR2 SVGAGI.

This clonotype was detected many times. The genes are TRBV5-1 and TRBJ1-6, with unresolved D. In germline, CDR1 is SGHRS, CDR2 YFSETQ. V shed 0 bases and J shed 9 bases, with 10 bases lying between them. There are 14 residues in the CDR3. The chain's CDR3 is CASSLASEGSPLHF. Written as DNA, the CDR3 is TGCGCCAGCAGCTTGGCCAGTGAGGGTTCACCCCTCCACTTT.

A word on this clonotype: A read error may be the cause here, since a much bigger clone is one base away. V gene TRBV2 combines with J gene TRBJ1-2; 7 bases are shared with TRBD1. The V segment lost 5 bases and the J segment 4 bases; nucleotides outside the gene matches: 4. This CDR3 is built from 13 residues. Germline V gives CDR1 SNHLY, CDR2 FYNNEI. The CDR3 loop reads CASSLGQFYGYTF. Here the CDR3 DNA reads TGTGCCAGCAGTTTGGGACAGTTCTATGGCTACACCTTC.

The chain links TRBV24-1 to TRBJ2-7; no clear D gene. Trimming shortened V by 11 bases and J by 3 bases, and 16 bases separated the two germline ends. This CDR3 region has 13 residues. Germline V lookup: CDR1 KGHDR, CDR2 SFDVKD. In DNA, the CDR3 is TGTGCCAGCAGCAACCCCGGATTCTACGAGCAGTACTTC. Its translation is CASSNPGFYEQYF.

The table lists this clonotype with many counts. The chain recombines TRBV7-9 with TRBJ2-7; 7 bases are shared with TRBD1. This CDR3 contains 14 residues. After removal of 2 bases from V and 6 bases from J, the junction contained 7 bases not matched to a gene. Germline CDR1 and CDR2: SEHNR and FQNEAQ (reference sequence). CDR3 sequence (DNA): TGTGCCAGCAGCTTACGGACAGGTGATAGCGAGCAGTACTTC. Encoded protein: CASSLRTGDSEQYF.

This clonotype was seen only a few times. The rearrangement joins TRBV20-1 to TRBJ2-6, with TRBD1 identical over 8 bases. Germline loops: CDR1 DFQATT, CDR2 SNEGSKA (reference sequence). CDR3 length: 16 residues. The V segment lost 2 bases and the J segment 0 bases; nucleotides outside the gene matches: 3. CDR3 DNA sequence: TGCAGTGCTAGACCAGGGGGCCCCTCTGGGGCCAACGTCCTGACTTTC. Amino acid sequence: CSARPGGPSGANVLTF.

The CDR3: CASNGGNHLPLNTEAFF. CDR3 DNA: TGTGCCAGTAACGGAGGGAATCATCTCCCTCTGAACACTGAAGCTTTCTTT. The chain couples TRBV19 to TRBJ1-1; no reliable D call. From germline, CDR1 is LNHDA and CDR2 SQIVND (reference sequence). With 7 bases removed from V and 0 bases from J, the gap between germline ends came to 21 bases. CDR3 size: 17 residues.

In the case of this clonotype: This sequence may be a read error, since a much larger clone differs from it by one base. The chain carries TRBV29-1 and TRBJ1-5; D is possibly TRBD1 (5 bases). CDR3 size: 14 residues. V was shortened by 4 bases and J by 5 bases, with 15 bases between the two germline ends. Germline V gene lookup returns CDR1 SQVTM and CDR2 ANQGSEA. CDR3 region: CSVAVGGRDQPQHF. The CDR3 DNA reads TGCAGCGTTGCAGTCGGGGGAAGAGATCAGCCCCAGCATTTT.

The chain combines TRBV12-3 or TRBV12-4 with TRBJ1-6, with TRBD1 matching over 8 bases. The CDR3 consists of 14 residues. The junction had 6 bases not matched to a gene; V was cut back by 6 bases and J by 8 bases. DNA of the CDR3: TGTGCCAGCAGCAAAGGACAGGGCCATTCACCCCTCCACTTT. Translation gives CASSKGQGHSPLHF.

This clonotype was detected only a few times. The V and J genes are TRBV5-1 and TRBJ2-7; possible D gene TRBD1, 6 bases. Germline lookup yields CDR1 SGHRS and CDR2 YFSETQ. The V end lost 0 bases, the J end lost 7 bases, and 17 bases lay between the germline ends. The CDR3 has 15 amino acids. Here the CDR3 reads CASSLGDTRAGEQYF. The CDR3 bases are TGCGCCAGCAGCTTGGGGGACACCCGGGCCGGAGAGCAGTACTTC.

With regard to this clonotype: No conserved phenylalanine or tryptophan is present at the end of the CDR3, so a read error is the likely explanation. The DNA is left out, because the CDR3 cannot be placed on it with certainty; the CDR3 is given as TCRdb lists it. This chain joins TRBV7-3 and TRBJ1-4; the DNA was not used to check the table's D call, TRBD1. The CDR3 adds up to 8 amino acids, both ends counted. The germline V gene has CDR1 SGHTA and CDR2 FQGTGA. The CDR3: CASSTGLY.

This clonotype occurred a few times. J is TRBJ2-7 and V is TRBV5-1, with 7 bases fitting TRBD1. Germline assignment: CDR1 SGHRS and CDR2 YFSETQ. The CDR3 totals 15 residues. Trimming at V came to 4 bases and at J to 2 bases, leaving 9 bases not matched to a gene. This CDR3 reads CASSRTGVGAYEQYF. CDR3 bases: TGCGCCAGCAGCAGAACAGGGGTTGGAGCCTACGAGCAGTACTTC.

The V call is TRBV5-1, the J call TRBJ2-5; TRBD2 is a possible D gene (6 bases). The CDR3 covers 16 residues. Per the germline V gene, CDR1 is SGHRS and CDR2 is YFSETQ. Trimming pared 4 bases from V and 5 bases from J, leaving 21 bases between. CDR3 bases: TGCGCCAGCAGCCAGATCGGAGCTAGCGAATCGGAGACCCAGTACTTC. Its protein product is CASSQIGASESETQYF.

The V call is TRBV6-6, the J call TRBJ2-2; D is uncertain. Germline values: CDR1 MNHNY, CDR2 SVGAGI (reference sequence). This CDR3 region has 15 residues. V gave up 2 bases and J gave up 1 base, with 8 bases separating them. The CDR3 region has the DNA TGTGCCAGCAGTTACAGGGAATTGAACACCGGGGAGCTGTTTTTT. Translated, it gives CASSYRELNTGELFF.

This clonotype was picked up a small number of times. The CDR3 region has the DNA TGTGCCAGCACCACGATCTCCTACGAGCAGTACTTC. It yields the protein CASTTISYEQYF. This sequence joins TRBV7-2 and TRBJ2-7; D is undetermined. Germline V gene data show CDR1 as SGHTA and CDR2 as FQGNSA. The germline V and J ends were trimmed by 7 bases and 0 bases, with 7 bases remaining between them. This CDR3 spans 12 amino acids.